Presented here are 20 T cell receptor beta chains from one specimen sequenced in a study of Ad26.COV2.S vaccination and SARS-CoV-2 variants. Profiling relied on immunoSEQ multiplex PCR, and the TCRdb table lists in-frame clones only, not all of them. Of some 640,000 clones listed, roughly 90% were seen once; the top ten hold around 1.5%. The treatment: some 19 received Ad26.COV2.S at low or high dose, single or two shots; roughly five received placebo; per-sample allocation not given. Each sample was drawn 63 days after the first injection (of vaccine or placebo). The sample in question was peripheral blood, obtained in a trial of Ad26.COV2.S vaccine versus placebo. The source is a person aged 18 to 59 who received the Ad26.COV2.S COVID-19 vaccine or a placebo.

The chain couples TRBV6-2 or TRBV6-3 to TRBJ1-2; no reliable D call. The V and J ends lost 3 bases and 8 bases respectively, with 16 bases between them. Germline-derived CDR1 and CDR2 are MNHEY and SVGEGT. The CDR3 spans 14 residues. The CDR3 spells CASSYGGWNQGYTF. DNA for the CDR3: TGTGCCAGCAGTTATGGTGGCTGGAACCAAGGCTACACCTTC.

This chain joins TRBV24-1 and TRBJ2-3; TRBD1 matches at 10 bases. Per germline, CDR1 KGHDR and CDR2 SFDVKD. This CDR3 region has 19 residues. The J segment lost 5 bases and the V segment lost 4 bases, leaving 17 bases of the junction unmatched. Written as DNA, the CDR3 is TGTGCCACCAGTGACACCGGGACAGGGGATAGGGGACCTGAAGATACGCAGTATTTT. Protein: CATSDTGTGDRGPEDTQYF.

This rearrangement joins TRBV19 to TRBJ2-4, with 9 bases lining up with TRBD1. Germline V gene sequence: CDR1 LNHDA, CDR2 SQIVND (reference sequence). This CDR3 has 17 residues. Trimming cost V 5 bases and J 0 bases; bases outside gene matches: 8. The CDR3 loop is CASSAGQGGVAKNIQYF. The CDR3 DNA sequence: TGTGCCAGTAGTGCGGGACAGGGAGGGGTAGCCAAAAACATTCAGTACTTC.

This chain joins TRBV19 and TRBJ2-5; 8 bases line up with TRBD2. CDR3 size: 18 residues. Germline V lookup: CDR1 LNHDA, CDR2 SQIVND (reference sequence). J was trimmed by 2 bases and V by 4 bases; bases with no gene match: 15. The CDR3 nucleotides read TGTGCCAGTAGTAGAGGAGCTAGCGGGCCTAACTTGCAAGAGACCCAGTACTTC. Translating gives CASSRGASGPNLQETQYF.

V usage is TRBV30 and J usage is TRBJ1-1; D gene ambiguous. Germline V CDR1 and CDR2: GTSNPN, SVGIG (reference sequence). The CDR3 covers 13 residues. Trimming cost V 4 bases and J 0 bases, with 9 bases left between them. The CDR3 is CAWTGGMNTEAFF. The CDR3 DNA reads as TGTGCCTGGACGGGAGGGATGAACACTGAAGCTTTCTTT.

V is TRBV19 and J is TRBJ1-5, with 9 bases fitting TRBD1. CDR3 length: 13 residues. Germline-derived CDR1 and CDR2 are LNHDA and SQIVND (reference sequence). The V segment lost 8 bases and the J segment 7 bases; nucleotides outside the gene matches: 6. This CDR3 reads CASWGQGVQPQHF. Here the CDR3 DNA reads TGTGCCAGTTGGGGACAGGGTGTACAGCCCCAGCATTTT. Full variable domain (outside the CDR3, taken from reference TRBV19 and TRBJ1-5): DGGITQSPKYLFRKEGQNVTLSCEQNLNHDAMYWYRQDPGQGLRLIYYSQIVNDFQKGDIAEGYSVSREKKESFPLTVTSAQKNPTAFYLCASWGQGVQPQHFGDGTRLSIL.

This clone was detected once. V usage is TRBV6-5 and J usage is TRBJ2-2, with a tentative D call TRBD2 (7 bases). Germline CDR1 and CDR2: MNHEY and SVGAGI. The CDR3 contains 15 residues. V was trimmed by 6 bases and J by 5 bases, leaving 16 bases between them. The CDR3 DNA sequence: TGTGCCAGCAGGGGGGGGGCCGCTTGGACCGGGGAGCTGTTTTTT. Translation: CASRGGAAWTGELFF.

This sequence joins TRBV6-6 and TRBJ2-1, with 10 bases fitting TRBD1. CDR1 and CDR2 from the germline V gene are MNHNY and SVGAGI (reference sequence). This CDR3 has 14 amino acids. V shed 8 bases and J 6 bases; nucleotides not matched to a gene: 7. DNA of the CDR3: TGTGCCAGCCTGCCGGGACAGGGGTCCAATGAGCAGTTCTTC. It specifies CASLPGQGSNEQFF.

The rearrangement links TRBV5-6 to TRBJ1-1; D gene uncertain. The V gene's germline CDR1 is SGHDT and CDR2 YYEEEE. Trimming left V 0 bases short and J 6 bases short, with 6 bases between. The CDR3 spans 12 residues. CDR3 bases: TGTGCCAGCAGCTTGGCAGTCTCTGAAGCTTTCTTT. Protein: CASSLAVSEAFF. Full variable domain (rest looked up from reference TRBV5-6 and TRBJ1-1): DAGVTQSPTHLIKTRGQQVTLRCSPKSGHDTVSWYQQALGQGPQFIFQYYEEEERQRGNFPDRFSGHQFPNYSSELNVNALLLGDSALYLCASSLAVSEAFFGQGTRLTVV.

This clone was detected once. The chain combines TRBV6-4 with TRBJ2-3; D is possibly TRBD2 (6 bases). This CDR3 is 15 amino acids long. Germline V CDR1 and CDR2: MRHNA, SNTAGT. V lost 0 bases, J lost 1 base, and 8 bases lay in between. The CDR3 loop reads CASSDSGTGTDTQYF. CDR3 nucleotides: TGTGCCAGCAGTGACTCGGGGACTGGCACAGATACGCAGTATTTT.

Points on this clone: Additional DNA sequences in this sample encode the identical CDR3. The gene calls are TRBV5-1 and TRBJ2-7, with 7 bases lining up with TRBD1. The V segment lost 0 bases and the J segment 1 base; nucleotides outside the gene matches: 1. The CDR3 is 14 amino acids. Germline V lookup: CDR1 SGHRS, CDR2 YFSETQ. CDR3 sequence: CASSLGQGSYEQYF. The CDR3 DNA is TGCGCCAGCAGCTTGGGACAGGGATCCTACGAGCAGTACTTC.

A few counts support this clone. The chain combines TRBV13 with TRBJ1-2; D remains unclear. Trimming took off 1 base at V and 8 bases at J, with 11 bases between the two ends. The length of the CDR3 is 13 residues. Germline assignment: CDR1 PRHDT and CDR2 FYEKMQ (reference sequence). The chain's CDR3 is CASSLVAGQGYTF. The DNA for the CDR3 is TGTGCCAGCAGCTTAGTGGCGGGTCAGGGCTACACCTTC.

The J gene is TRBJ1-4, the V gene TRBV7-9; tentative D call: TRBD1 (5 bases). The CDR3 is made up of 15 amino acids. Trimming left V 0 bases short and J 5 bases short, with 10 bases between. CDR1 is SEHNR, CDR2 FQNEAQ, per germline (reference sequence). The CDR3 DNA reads TGTGCCAGCAGCTTAGCGGGACGGTACAATGAAAAACTGTTTTTT. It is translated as CASSLAGRYNEKLFF.

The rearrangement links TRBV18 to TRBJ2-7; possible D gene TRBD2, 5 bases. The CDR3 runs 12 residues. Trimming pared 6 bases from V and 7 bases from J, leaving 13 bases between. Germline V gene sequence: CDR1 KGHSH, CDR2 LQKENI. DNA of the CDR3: TGTGCCAGCTCCCCCGACCCGGGGGAGCAGTACTTC. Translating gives CASSPDPGEQYF.

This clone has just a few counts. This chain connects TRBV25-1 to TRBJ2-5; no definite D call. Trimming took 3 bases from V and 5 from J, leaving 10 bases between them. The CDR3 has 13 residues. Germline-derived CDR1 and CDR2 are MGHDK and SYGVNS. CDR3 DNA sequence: TGTGCCAGCAGTGAGGTAGGATGGGAGACCCAGTACTTC. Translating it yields CASSEVGWETQYF.

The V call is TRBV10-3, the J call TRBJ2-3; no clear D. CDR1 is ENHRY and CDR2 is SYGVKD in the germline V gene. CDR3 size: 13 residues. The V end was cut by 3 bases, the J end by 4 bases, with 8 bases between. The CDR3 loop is CAISDLIADTQYF. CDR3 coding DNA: TGTGCCATCAGTGATCTAATAGCAGATACGCAGTATTTT.

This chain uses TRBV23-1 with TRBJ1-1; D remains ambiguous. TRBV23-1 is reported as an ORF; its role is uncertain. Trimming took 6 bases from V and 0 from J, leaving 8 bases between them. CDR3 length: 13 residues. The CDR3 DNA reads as TGCGCCAGCAGCCAAGAGATGAACACTGAAGCTTTCTTT. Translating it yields CASSQEMNTEAFF.

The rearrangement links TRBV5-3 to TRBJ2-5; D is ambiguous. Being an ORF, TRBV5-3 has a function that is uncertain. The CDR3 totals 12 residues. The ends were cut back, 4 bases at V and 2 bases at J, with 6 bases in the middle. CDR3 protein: CARSGKQETQYF. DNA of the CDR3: TGTGCCAGAAGCGGGAAACAAGAGACCCAGTACTTC.

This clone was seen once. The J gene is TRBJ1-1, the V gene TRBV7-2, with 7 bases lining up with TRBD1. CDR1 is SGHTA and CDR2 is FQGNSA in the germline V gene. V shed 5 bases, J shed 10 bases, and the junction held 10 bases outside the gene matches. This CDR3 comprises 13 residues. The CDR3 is CASSRDRTKRAFF. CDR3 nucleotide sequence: TGTGCCAGCAGCCGGGACAGAACTAAGCGAGCTTTCTTT.

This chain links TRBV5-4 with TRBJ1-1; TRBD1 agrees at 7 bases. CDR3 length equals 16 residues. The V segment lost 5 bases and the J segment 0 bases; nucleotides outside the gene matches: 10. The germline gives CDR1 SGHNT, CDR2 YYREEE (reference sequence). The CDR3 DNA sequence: TGTGCCAGCAGTTTTCCTCAGGGGGGGGTGAACACTGAAGCTTTCTTT. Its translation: CASSFPQGGVNTEAFF.